These T cell receptor beta chains were read from a single sample in a study of beta chain features in type 1 diabetes. TCRdb's table, derived via immunoSEQ multiplex PCR, lists solely in-frame clones and lacks some. Among 900,000 or so clones, 17% were seen once, and the ten largest hold 0.02% to 0.03%. Sequencing was performed on naive CD4+ T cells from blood. All receptors come from a woman between 18 and 30 years old in good health. The CDR3 runs from the conserved cysteine through the conserved F or W. A D gene is named only where the DNA matches it firmly. Clone size appears in some rows only: once, few, many, or a class for an expanded clone.

v_call	j_call	clone_size	d_call	cdr3_aa	cdr3_nt
TRBV2	TRBJ1-1	.	.	CASRVQMNTEAFF	TGTGCCAGCAGAGTACAGATGAACACTGAAGCTTTCTTT
TRBV6-9	TRBJ2-1	few	.	CASSPYNEQFF	TGTGCCAGCAGTCCATACAATGAGCAGTTCTTC
TRBV11-2	TRBJ2-1	.	TRBD2	CASSLKPLAGGSEQFF	TGTGCCAGCAGCTTAAAGCCGCTAGCGGGAGGTTCGGAGCAGTTCTTC
TRBV10-3	TRBJ1-4	.	.	CAISDTPEKLFF	TGTGCCATCAGTGACACTCCGGAAAAACTGTTTTTT
TRBV15	TRBJ2-7	few	.	CATSRYVSEQYF	TGTGCCACCAGCAGATATGTTAGCGAGCAGTACTTC
TRBV2	TRBJ2-2	few	.	CASSELGGNTGELFF	TGTGCCAGCAGTGAATTGGGAGGAAACACCGGGGAGCTGTTTTTT
TRBV7-2	TRBJ2-1	.	TRBD2	CASSTTSGRTSNEQFF	TGTGCCAGCAGCACGACTAGCGGGAGGACCTCCAATGAGCAGTTCTTC
TRBV28	TRBJ2-2	few	.	CASTPMNTGELFF	TGTGCCAGCACTCCCATGAACACCGGGGAGCTGTTTTTT
TRBV5-4	TRBJ2-2	.	.	CASPSAVNTGELFF	TGTGCCAGCCCTAGTGCGGTTAACACCGGGGAGCTGTTTTTT
TRBV5-4	TRBJ2-1	.	.	CASSSGASRSYNEQFF	TGTGCCAGCAGCTCTGGTGCTAGCAGATCCTACAATGAGCAGTTCTTC
TRBV7-9	TRBJ1-2	few	TRBD1	CASSPPRQGYGYTF	TGTGCCAGCAGCCCGCCTAGACAGGGCTATGGCTACACCTTC
TRBV7-2	TRBJ2-5	few	.	CASSSPSLAGRETQYF	TGTGCCAGCAGCTCACCTTCACTGGCGGGAAGGGAGACCCAGTACTTC
TRBV6-5	TRBJ2-7	.	.	CASRRRGFYEQYF	TGTGCCAGCAGGCGTAGAGGTTTCTACGAGCAGTACTTC
TRBV27	TRBJ2-1	few	.	CASSSTPGTPRRGEQFF	TGTGCCAGCAGCTCTACCCCCGGGACACCTAGAAGAGGTGAGCAGTTCTTC
TRBV11-2	TRBJ2-5	once	.	CASSTRQVHRETQYF	TGTGCCAGCAGCACAAGGCAGGTTCACAGAGAGACCCAGTACTTC
TRBV6-1	TRBJ2-1	.	TRBD2	CAFGGTYNEQFF	TGTGCCTTCGGGGGGACCTACAATGAGCAGTTCTTC
TRBV18	TRBJ2-7	few	.	CASSAQGSYEQYF	TGTGCCAGCTCAGCGCAGGGCTCCTACGAGCAGTACTTC
TRBV6-5	TRBJ2-5	few	.	CASSYSPVRQETQYF	TGTGCCAGCAGTTACTCCCCCGTTAGGCAAGAGACCCAGTACTTC
TRBV7-2	TRBJ1-1	.	.	CASSLVVTNTEAFF	TGTGCCAGCAGCTTAGTTGTGACTAACACTGAAGCTTTCTTT
TRBV29-1	TRBJ1-2	.	.	CSVNGRGGYTF	TGCAGCGTCAATGGGCGGGGCGGCTACACCTTC
TRBV7-2	TRBJ2-4	few	.	CASSLTGAKNIQYF	TGTGCCAGCAGCTTAACGGGGGCCAAAAACATTCAGTACTTC
TRBV11-2	TRBJ2-2	few	.	CASSPLGANTGELFF	TGTGCCAGCAGCCCACTAGGGGCCAACACCGGGGAGCTGTTTTTT